This TCR beta chain was identified in a study of cytomegalovirus exposure and HLA in healthy donors (TCRdb year 2017). With regard to the full study: An earlier analysis of roughly 500 of the donors reported approximately 270 Gb of sequence data and 120 million or so unique TCR beta sequences from roughly 200 million T cells. An earlier analysis of about 620 of the donors applied high-throughput TCR beta sequencing to assess whether each TCR beta V gene segment acted as functional or pseudogenic. The later analysis used no new phenotypic data to find candidate immune exposures, relying instead on TCR beta sequences and their occurrence across donors. In addition to the first cohort of 650 to 800 subjects, a separate validation cohort of 120 different subjects was used. The number of typed donors differed by locus: roughly 629-630 for A, B, C, DRB1 and DQB1; 500 to 550 for DQA1; 606 for DPA1; and 400 to 480 for DPB1. Among some 410 genotyped donors of the cohort, an average of 235,054 unique TCR beta nucleotide sequences were sequenced per donor, around 20% of them non-productive. The study was designed to test whether signatures of past pathogen exposure could be identified by cataloging public T cell receptors. To predict cytomegalovirus infection status, the study brought together high-throughput TCR immunosequencing, statistical association of individual TCRs with disease status, and machine learning. Approximately 310 gigabases of sequencing data and about 92 million unique TCR sequences made up an early release that covered nearly 650 HLA-typed donors. Because of strong linkage in the cohort, five DR-DQ haplotypes were treated as single units for association and clustering. The study profiled the T cell repertoires of 550 to 700 subjects by immunosequencing and related them to cytomegalovirus serostatus. The genetic ancestry cluster associated with self-reported Caucasian donors included roughly 84% of the roughly 390 genotyped donors. All discovery cohort repertoires had been generated using a single sequencing platform. Alongside the repertoire data, information on donor age, sex, ethnicity and CMV serostatus was compiled. A later analysis re-examined previously published TCR beta repertoires from around 670 donors and added high-resolution HLA genotyping to investigate patterns of TCR occurrence. Class I and class II HLA loci were covered by the typing at four-digit resolution. A later genetic analysis used genome-wide SNP genotypes for about 60% of the roughly 700 donors, treating that subset as a discovery cohort.

The cohort consisted of some 670 healthy bone marrow donors. At the time of sampling, every cohort member was nominally healthy, though immune exposures that went unrecorded were likely present. The donor tested CMV seronegative, placing the donor among the 350 or so seronegative members of the cohort. A peripheral blood sample was provided by each donor, and peripheral blood mononuclear cells were used for TCR beta sequencing. The Qiagen DNeasy Blood Extraction Kit was used to extract genomic DNA from the blood cell samples. Overall study results and their limits: Broadly in line with IMGT annotations, most TCR beta V segments showed up in productive rearrangements about 90% or about 30% of the time in an earlier analysis of a few hundred of the donors. According to a later genetic analysis, donors in an Asian-associated ancestry cluster had fewer N-insertions in productive TCRs than the approximately 670-donor mean. In vitro tests confirmed that a few of the cytomegalovirus-associated TCR beta chains recognize cytomegalovirus antigens. Because the 87-base-pair reads could not distinguish some IMGT-functional V segments, including TRBV6-2 and TRBV6-3, those segments were excluded. According to a later analysis, most CMV-associated TCR beta chains appeared to be HLA-restricted, and the HLA associations seemed to be driven largely by CMV exposure. This cohort had only TCR beta chains sequenced, and the lack of alpha or paired-chain data limited which features could be detected. In a later analysis, the rate of TCR association differed among HLA loci, with DRB1 alleles having the most associated TCRs and HLA-C alleles having the fewest. Correlated functional status among segregating V segments might reflect linkage disequilibrium, but an unknown experimental factor could not be ruled out. Immune exposure information for the cohort was limited to CMV serostatus. An association between a missense DCLRE1C variant and V-gene and J-gene trimming of TCR beta chains was found in a later genetic analysis and replicated in an independent cohort. When HLA alleles, especially DR and DQ, strongly co-occurred, attributing TCR associations to individual alleles was difficult. While some public TCRs were present in many individuals, most TCR sequences turned up only very rarely across donors. The study gave a list of under 200 TCR beta chains associated with cytomegalovirus. Presence/absence analyses assumed roughly uniform sequencing depth across donors, an assumption that may not hold. Because HLA typing was missing for some donors at each locus, association tests included only the typed subset. Because counts were too low, roughly 18 rarely observed V segments, including chromosome 9 orphons, were left out of the earlier analysis of some 640 of the donors. The classifier was reported to diagnose cytomegalovirus status with high specificity and sensitivity in both the original cohort and the validation cohort. In a later analysis, some 17,000 TCR beta sequences were associated with specific HLA alleles at a false discovery rate of 0.05. The authors suggested that the approach could potentially be generalized to other disease states and immunological phenotypes. According to a later analysis, parvovirus B19, influenza, CMV and Epstein-Barr virus appeared linked to several top co-occurrence clusters. The sequencing pipeline was judged likely to have produced a cluster of highly shared sequence variants as a technical artifact. A further reported finding was that TCR beta sequences accurately predicted the HLA-A and HLA-B alleles for most subjects in the first cohort. Compared with equally common non-associated chains, HLA-associated TCR beta chains in a later analysis were more clonally expanded and had lower generation probabilities.

Comment on this clone: The antigen it binds to is not known. No much larger clonotype is one base removed from it; base qualities were not supplied.

Including the terminal cysteine and phenylalanine, the CDR3 comprises 13 residues. The only DNA kept is the CDR3, 39 bases in frame from the first base. V drops 7 bases and J drops 9 bases, leaving 16 bases in between. Based on the germline V gene, the CDR1 and CDR2 sequences are MDHEN and SYDVKM. Library preparation used the immunoSEQ multiplex PCR assay. The multiplex PCR relied on a mix of 60 forward primers for TCR Vbeta segments and 13 reverse primers for TCR Jbeta segments. The CDR3 region of rearranged TCR beta genes was amplified from genomic DNA by a multiplex PCR assay. Amplified TCR beta libraries were sequenced as 87-base-pair reads on the Illumina HiSeq System. In the authors' own workflow: Across the 670 or so repertoires, a later analysis counted tens of millions of unique TCR beta chains, roughly 11 million of which were shared by at least two donors. Raw reads were error-corrected and collapsed into unique sequences with a nearest-neighbor algorithm that merged closely related sequences to remove PCR and sequencing errors. To assign V, D and J gene segments, CDR3 sequences were aligned to IMGT reference sequences. For a sequence to be retained, at least a six-nucleotide match to both a V gene segment and a J gene segment was required. A rearrangement was called productive if the CDR3 had no stop codons and remained in frame with V and J, and every other rearrangement was called non-productive. Following IMGT convention, CDR3 was defined as the stretch from the second conserved V-encoded cysteine up to the conserved J-encoded phenylalanine. The earlier analysis of roughly 590 of the donors excluded any sequence lacking an unambiguous match to a single V gene segment. An earlier analysis of 587 of the donors classified V segments as functional when productive rearrangements were above 56.7% and as segregating when the standard deviation between donors was above 5%. To diagnose cytomegalovirus status from the catalog of TCR beta chain sequences, a statistical classification framework was built. In a later analysis, TCR nucleotide sequences were compared against IMGT/GENE-DB human TR gene sequences so that V and J genes could be assigned. The TCRdist pipeline was used in a later analysis to assign CDR3 sequences and most-parsimonious VDJ recombination scenarios. In a later analysis, each TCR beta chain was defined by its CDR3 amino acid sequence together with its V-gene family, and reads lacking a unique V-gene family were excluded. A later analysis removed 500 to 600 highly shared, low-generation-probability nucleotide sequences to deal with suspected cross-contamination and a sequencing artifact. For each public chain, a later analysis derived a clonal expansion index from normalized ranks of inferred template counts within each repertoire. A later analysis computed generation probabilities with a VDJ recombination model fitted to out-of-frame rearrangements, and checked the results against IGoR. A later analysis scored TCR-TCR, TCR-HLA and TCR-CMV co-occurrence with hypergeometric tests, applying a repertoire-size bias correction to TCR pairs. To estimate false discovery rates, a later analysis permuted the HLA or CMV assignments 20 times. In a later analysis, co-occurring TCRs were grouped using DBSCAN, and TCRdist sequence similarity was added for clustering within HLA-allele-positive subsets. Repertoires with fewer than 30,000 or more than 120,000 public chains were left out of co-occurrence clustering, as were four to six repertoires with anomalous nucleotide sharing. TCRdb retrieved this table from immuneACCESS and kept in-frame rearrangements only. Not all clones are present; in checked studies, unresolved V genes account for under half, and no reason is known for the remainder. The V and J calls and clone size come from that table; D and trimming were worked out from the DNA. For this sample the table gives about 94,000 clones, of which roughly 80% were detected only once. The ten largest make up 3.7% of the sample.

The sequence was obtained from a man aged 25 to 45 in good health and CMV-seronegative. Sequenced material: PBMCs. The chain uses TRBV28 and TRBJ2-1, with TRBD2 perhaps the D gene, on 5 matching bases. The CDR3 here reads CASTLNGRGEQFF. The nucleotide sequence reads as follows: TGTGCCAGCACCCTAAATGGTCGGGGTGAGCAGTTCTTC.